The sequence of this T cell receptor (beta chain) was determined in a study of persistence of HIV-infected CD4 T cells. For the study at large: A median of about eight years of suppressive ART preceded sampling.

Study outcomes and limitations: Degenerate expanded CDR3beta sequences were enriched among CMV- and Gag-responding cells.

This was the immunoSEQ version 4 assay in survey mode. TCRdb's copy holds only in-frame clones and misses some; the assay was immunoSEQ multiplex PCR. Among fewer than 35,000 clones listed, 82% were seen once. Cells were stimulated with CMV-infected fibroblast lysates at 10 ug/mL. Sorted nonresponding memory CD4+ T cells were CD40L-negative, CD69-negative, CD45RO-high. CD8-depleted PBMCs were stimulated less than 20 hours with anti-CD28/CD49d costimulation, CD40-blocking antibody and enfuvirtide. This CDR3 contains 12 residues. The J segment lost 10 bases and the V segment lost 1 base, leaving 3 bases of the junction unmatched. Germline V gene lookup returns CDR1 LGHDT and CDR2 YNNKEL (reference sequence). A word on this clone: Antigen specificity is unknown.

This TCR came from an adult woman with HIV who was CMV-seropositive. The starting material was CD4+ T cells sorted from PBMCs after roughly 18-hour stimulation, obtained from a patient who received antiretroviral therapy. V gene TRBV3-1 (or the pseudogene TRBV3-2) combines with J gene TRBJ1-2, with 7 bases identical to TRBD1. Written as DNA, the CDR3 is TGTGCCAGCAGCCAAGCAGAGGGGGCCTACACCTTC. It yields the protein CASSQAEGAYTF.